This T cell receptor beta chain was profiled in a study of blood T cell repertoires in COVID-19. Study overall: Some COVID-19 samples were acute and others convalescent; all came from the United States, Italy and Spain. PBMCs, B-cell-depleted T cells, or T cells were the source of the cDNA or gDNA that made up the material.

The study recruited people aged about 18 to 95 years across 24 US areas. Clones were sequenced by immunoSEQ multiplex PCR, and TCRdb holds only the in-frame ones, with some missing. This sample carries some 140,000 clones, about four fifths of them seen once, and the ten largest clones take 4.5% to 5.5%. This clonotype was sampled from a man aged 40-50 years with acute COVID-19. The material sequenced was PBMCs or T cells enriched from blood (not recorded which).

This CDR3 reads CASTYLRGPYEQYF. The CDR3 nucleotides are TGTGCCAGCACGTATCTCAGGGGACCCTACGAGCAGTACTTC. The rearrangement links TRBV7-2 to TRBJ2-7; D perhaps matches TRBD1 (6 bases). V was shortened by 7 bases and J by 2 bases, with 15 bases between the two germline ends. The CDR3 extends over 14 amino acids. In germline, CDR1 is SGHTA, CDR2 FQGNSA.